This is a list of T cell receptor beta chains from one sample in a study of spatial heterogeneity in lung cancer. MiXCR, run by TCRdb on the 5' RACE reads, gives a single entry per CDR3 protein. The sample lists around 1,800 distinct CDR3 sequences, around 5% occurring once. Source: lung tumor tissue, taken at surgery. The receptors shown here come from a male donor with early-stage non-small cell lung cancer. CDR3s include the opening cysteine and the closing phenylalanine or tryptophan. A D gene is named only where the DNA matches it firmly. Only part of the rows carry a size: once, few, many, or a class if the clone is expanded.

V	D	J	size	length	CDR3
TRBV7-2	NA	TRBJ2-6	medium-sized	15	CASSLGGGGANVLTF
TRBV5-6	TRBD2	TRBJ2-5	medium-sized	11	CASGRGRTQYF
TRBV20-1	NA	TRBJ2-5	medium-sized	12	CSARIGGRTQYF
TRBV28	TRBD2	TRBJ2-1	NA	21	CASSLFSLGTSGSFAYNEQFF
TRBV25-1	NA	TRBJ1-4	medium-sized	13	CATSRGPEEKLFF
TRBV4-3	NA	TRBJ2-3	many	15	CASSQDNRNSDTQYF
TRBV27	TRBD1	TRBJ2-6	medium-sized	17	CASTGTGLISGANVLTF
TRBV3-1	NA	TRBJ2-2	few	16	CASSQRTTGNTGELFF
TRBV12-3/TRBV12-4	TRBD2	TRBJ2-1	medium-sized	20	CASSSTALDLLAGIVNEQFF
TRBV3-1	NA	TRBJ1-2	medium-sized	15	CASSQYVSPTGGYTF
TRBV6-2/TRBV6-3	TRBD2	TRBJ2-1	medium-sized	14	CASIAGVVRNEQFF
TRBV28	NA	TRBJ1-2	few	13	CASRKPGGHGYTF
TRBV11-3	NA	TRBJ1-1	medium-sized	16	CASSLDGRGGNTEAFF
TRBV20-1	NA	TRBJ2-2	medium-sized	15	CSVTNHGRGTGELFF
TRBV7-3	NA	TRBJ2-6	medium-sized	15	CASSFQGSGANVLTF
TRBV10-3	TRBD1	TRBJ2-7	medium-sized	12	CATGTGGNEQYF
TRBV11-1	NA	TRBJ2-2	NA	13	CASTRANTGELFF
TRBV7-2	TRBD1	TRBJ2-5	medium-sized	13	CPSSIDRAQTQYF